This section outlines one TCR beta chain sequence together with its context. This sample is drawn from a study of blood T cell repertoires in COVID-19. Clinical history as reported by participants underpinned cohort assignment. TCRdb's copy holds only in-frame clones and misses some; the assay was immunoSEQ multiplex PCR. The data contain 170,000 or so clones, more than 85% of them singletons. Sequenced input: PBMCs or T cells enriched from blood (not recorded which). The receptor comes from a woman in her 50s who had recovered from COVID-19.

For the CDR3, the DNA is TGTGCTAGTGGTGGGGACTTTACCTCCTACAATGAGCAGTTCTTC. It is translated as CASGGDFTSYNEQFF. The chain joins TRBV12-5 to TRBJ2-1, with TRBD2 as a possible D gene (6 bases). The CDR3 extends over 15 amino acids. Germline CDR1 and CDR2: LGHNT and FRNRAP. V lost 5 bases and J 0 bases, leaving 11 bases between the germline ends. Supplemented by reference TRBV12-5 and TRBJ2-1, the full variable domain reads DARVTQTPRHKVTEMGQEVTMRCQPILGHNTVFWYRQTMMQGLELLAYFRNRAPLDDSGMPKDRFSAEMPDATLATLKIQPSEPRDSAVYFCASGGDFTSYNEQFFGPGTRLTVL.